The 26 T cell receptor beta chains below come from one sample, sequenced in a study of T cell clonotyping in hematopoietic cell transplantation. Time point of the sample: recipient sample about 28 days before transplant, after cytoreduction. Generated by immunoSEQ multiplex PCR, the TCRdb table keeps only in-frame clones and is missing some. Of 45,000 or so clones in the sample, roughly four fifths are singletons; the top ten hold 4% to 5.5%. The input for sequencing was peripheral blood mononuclear cells, taken before stem cell transplant. These receptors originate from a man in his fifties or sixties with myelodysplastic syndrome. Some clones in this sample may be carry-over from other donors' samples.

The rearrangement joins TRBV7-6 to TRBJ1-1; D unclear. Germline V lookup: CDR1 SGHVS, CDR2 FNYEAQ. V lost 2 bases to trimming and J lost 0 bases, with 10 bases between them. The CDR3 runs 15 residues. DNA of the CDR3: TGTGCCAGCAGCTTAAAATTAGTCATGAACACTGAAGCTTTCTTT. Protein product: CASSLKLVMNTEAFF.

This clone appeared a few times. The chain joins TRBV7-8 to TRBJ2-7, with a weak D call TRBD1 (5 bases). CDR3 length equals 13 residues. CDR1 SGHVS and CDR2 FQNEAQ come from the germline V gene. V was shortened by 4 bases and J by 2 bases, with 9 bases between the two germline ends. CDR3 bases: TGTGCCAGCAGCTCAAGACAGACCTACGAGCAGTACTTC. Protein: CASSSRQTYEQYF.

V usage is TRBV5-1 and J usage is TRBJ2-5; tentatively, D is TRBD1 (6 bases). This CDR3 spans 14 amino acids. The ends were cut back, 0 bases at V and 5 bases at J, with 11 bases in the middle. CDR1 is SGHRS, CDR2 YFSETQ, per germline. CDR3 sequence (DNA): TGCGCCAGCAGCTTGGGACAGGTCCGGGAGACCCAGTACTTC. Its translation: CASSLGQVRETQYF.

The gene calls are TRBV5-1 and TRBJ2-7; D uncertain. Germline CDR1 and CDR2: SGHRS and YFSETQ. Trimming took off 3 bases at V and 5 bases at J, with 6 bases between the two ends. CDR3 length: 11 residues. This chain's CDR3 is CASSSLHEQYF. As DNA, the CDR3 is TGCGCCAGCAGCTCCCTTCACGAGCAGTACTTC.

The V call is TRBV9, the J call TRBJ1-1, with 10 bases fitting TRBD1. V was pared by 4 bases and J by 10 bases, with 13 bases of the junction left unmatched. This CDR3 has 15 amino acids. Germline CDR1 SGDLS, CDR2 YYNGEE. The CDR3 loop is CASSSPRDRGVRAFF. CDR3 nucleotide sequence: TGTGCCAGCAGCTCCCCCCGGGACAGGGGAGTTAGAGCTTTCTTT.

By share, this clone ranks as medium-sized. The CDR3 loop is CASSEGRGTEAFF. The DNA for the CDR3 is TGTGCCAGCAGCGAGGGTAGAGGGACTGAAGCTTTCTTT. J is TRBJ1-1 and V is TRBV6-5; unclear D gene. From germline, CDR1 is MNHEY and CDR2 SVGAGI. Trimming left V 6 bases short and J 5 bases short, with 13 bases between. This CDR3 region has 13 residues.

This chain joins TRBV4-1 and TRBJ1-4; possibly TRBD1 for D (5 bases). CDR3 length: 10 amino acids. CDR1 MGHRA and CDR2 YSYEKL come from the germline V gene. Trimming removed 8 bases at V and 8 bases at J, with 6 bases between. The CDR3 bases are TGCGCCAGCGGGGGGGAAAAACTGTTTTTT. Protein sequence: CASGGEKLFF.

This chain joins TRBV11-3 and TRBJ1-1; D is unclear. V shed 2 bases and J shed 0 bases, with 4 bases lying between them. This CDR3 has 13 residues. In germline, CDR1 is SGHNT, CDR2 YENEEA. The CDR3 DNA sequence: TGTGCCAGCAGCTTATTTATGAACACTGAAGCTTTCTTT. It is translated as CASSLFMNTEAFF.

CDR3 coding DNA: TGCAGCCTGGGTGATTTCACAGATACGCAGTATTTT. Translated: CSLGDFTDTQYF. J is TRBJ2-3 and V is TRBV29-1, with D uncertain. CDR1 and CDR2 (germline): SQVTM, ANQGSEA. V was clipped by 8 bases and J by 2 bases, with 11 bases between them. This CDR3 spans 12 amino acids.

The chain has TRBV7-5 and TRBJ2-1; the table's TRBD2 call for D was not verified on the DNA. TRBV7-5 is given as a pseudogene. The CDR3 is 16 residues long. The CDR3 coding sequence is TGTGCCAGAAGCCCGAGCGGGGGGATACCCTACAATGAGCAGTTCTTC. Translated, it gives CARSPSGGIPYNEQFF.

The genes are TRBV11-2 and TRBJ1-1, with D perhaps matching TRBD1 (5 bases). Germline assignment: CDR1 SGHAT and CDR2 FQNNGV. Trimming pared 5 bases from V and 6 bases from J, leaving 13 bases between. The CDR3 is made up of 13 amino acids. The CDR3 nucleotides read TGTGCCAGCAGCCTTACAGGAATCCCTGAAGCTTTCTTT. This gives the protein CASSLTGIPEAFF.

This chain links TRBV30 with TRBJ1-3; D gene unclear. The germline V gene has CDR1 GTSNPN and CDR2 SVGIG (reference sequence). CDR3 size: 11 residues. V was cut by 0 bases and J by 7 bases, with 4 bases left in between. The CDR3 DNA follows: TGTGCCTGGAGTGTAATGAACACCATATATTTT. Translation gives CAWSVMNTIYF.

V is TRBV25-1 and J is TRBJ1-4; the match to TRBD1 covers 8 bases. The CDR3 spans 15 residues. Losses at the gene ends were 3 bases for V and 8 bases for J; bases not matched to a gene: 8. CDR1 MGHDK and CDR2 SYGVNS come from the germline V gene. The CDR3 DNA reads as TGTGCCAGCAGTGACTGGACAGGGAGGTACGAAAAACTGTTTTTT. Protein: CASSDWTGRYEKLFF.

This clone has just a few counts. J is TRBJ1-2 and V is TRBV6-5, with 7 positions matching TRBD1. The CDR3 sequence is 13 residues long. CDR1 and CDR2 (germline): MNHEY, SVGAGI. Unmatched junction bases numbered 8, after V lost 6 bases and J lost 7 bases. The CDR3 nucleotides are TGTGCCAGCAGACTCGGGACAGCGGGTGGCTACACCTTC. Its protein product is CASRLGTAGGYTF.

V and J are TRBV7-8 and TRBJ1-3; 7 bases line up with TRBD1. Germline-derived CDR1 and CDR2 are SGHVS and FQNEAQ. The V segment lost 7 bases and the J segment 5 bases; nucleotides outside the gene matches: 14. The CDR3 sequence is 16 residues long. CDR3 sequence reads: CASTLARTGDRNTIYF. As DNA, the CDR3 is TGTGCCAGCACCCTTGCCCGAACAGGGGATAGAAACACCATATATTTT.

The rearrangement links TRBV4-1 to TRBJ1-2, with TRBD1 matching 7 bases. The CDR3 has 17 residues. The trim removed 1 base at V and 4 bases at J, leaving 12 bases unmatched. Germline V gives CDR1 MGHRA, CDR2 YSYEKL. The CDR3 sequence: CASSQGKLGQWLYGYTF. CDR3 nucleotides: TGCGCCAGCAGCCAAGGCAAACTGGGACAGTGGCTCTATGGCTACACCTTC.

The chain couples TRBV27 to TRBJ2-3; D gene unclear. The V gene lost 4 bases and the J gene lost 2 bases, with 13 bases spanning the gap. The CDR3 sequence is 15 residues long. The germline V gene has CDR1 MNHEY and CDR2 SMNVEV (reference sequence). CDR3 residues: CASSSRFTITDTQYF. CDR3 sequence (DNA): TGTGCCAGCAGTTCTAGATTTACAATCACAGATACGCAGTATTTT.

V gene TRBV9 combines with J gene TRBJ2-1; D is possibly TRBD1 or TRBD2 (6 bases each). CDR3 length equals 16 residues. V was pared by 0 bases and J by 4 bases, with 14 bases between. Per germline, CDR1 SGDLS and CDR2 YYNGEE. In nucleotides, the CDR3 is TGTGCCAGCAGCGTAGCTACAAGGGGGGAGTACAATGAGCAGTTCTTC. It codes for CASSVATRGEYNEQFF.

This clone came up once. This chain links TRBV15 with TRBJ2-2; the D gene is possibly TRBD2 (5 bases). This CDR3 is built from 16 residues. Germline CDR1 and CDR2: LNHNV and YYDKDF (reference sequence). V dropped 4 bases and J dropped 3 bases, with 15 bases sitting between them. The chain's CDR3 is CATSKEVSRDTGELFF. The CDR3 nucleotides read TGTGCCACCAGCAAGGAGGTCTCTAGGGACACCGGGGAGCTGTTTTTT.

CDR3 coding DNA: TGTGCCAGCAGCCATGAACTAGCGTCCTTCTCCAATGAGCAGTTCTTC. This sequence encodes CASSHELASFSNEQFF. The genes are TRBV14 and TRBJ2-1, with 7 bases lining up with TRBD2. After removal of 3 bases from V and 6 bases from J, the junction contained 11 bases not matched to a gene. CDR1 SGHDN and CDR2 FVKESK come from the germline V gene. The CDR3 has 16 residues. The entire variable domain, with the rest obtained from reference TRBV14 and TRBJ2-1, is as follows: EAGVTQFPSHSVIEKGQTVTLRCDPISGHDNLYWYRRVMGKEIKFLLHFVKESKQDESGMPNNRFLAERTGGTYSTLKVQPAELEDSGVYFCASSHELASFSNEQFFGPGTRLTVL.

This clone has just a few counts. This chain links TRBV6-5 with TRBJ2-7; D possibly matches TRBD1 or TRBD2 (5 bases each). Per the germline V gene, CDR1 is MNHEY and CDR2 is SVGAGI. The CDR3 consists of 15 residues. V was cut by 2 bases and J by 6 bases, with 17 bases left in between. This chain's CDR3 is CASSYDGTVDFEQYF. The CDR3 nucleotides read TGTGCCAGCAGTTACGACGGGACGGTTGATTTCGAGCAGTACTTC.

The chain combines TRBV5-8 with TRBJ2-7; D gene uncertain. The germline V and J ends were trimmed by 4 bases and 3 bases, with 8 bases remaining between them. The CDR3 runs 12 residues. Germline V gene lookup returns CDR1 SGHTS and CDR2 YDEGEE. CDR3 region: CASSVQRYEQYF. The DNA for the CDR3 is TGTGCCAGCAGCGTGCAACGCTACGAGCAGTACTTC.

The gene calls are TRBV27 and TRBJ2-5, with 7 bases lining up with TRBD1. CDR1 is MNHEY, CDR2 SMNVEV, per germline (reference sequence). The trim removed 5 bases at V and 7 bases at J, leaving 7 bases unmatched. The CDR3 runs 13 residues. CDR3: CASSIDRVGTQYF. The CDR3 nucleotides are TGTGCCAGCAGTATCGACAGGGTTGGGACCCAGTACTTC.

The chain is built from TRBV10-3 and TRBJ2-1; a possible D gene is TRBD1 (5 bases). This CDR3 is built from 14 residues. With 10 bases removed from V and 10 bases from J, the gap between germline ends came to 23 bases. CDR1 is ENHRY and CDR2 is SYGVKD in the germline V gene. CDR3 bases: TGTGCCACTGAGAACAGGCTAAGCGTAGGGGAGCAGTTCTTC. Amino acids: CATENRLSVGEQFF.

The chain carries TRBV5-1 and TRBJ1-3; D unresolved. The CDR3 sequence is 17 residues long. V lost 4 bases to trimming and J lost 2 bases, with 19 bases between them. CDR1 SGHRS and CDR2 YFSETQ come from the germline V gene. CDR3 residues: CASSPARLGETGNTIYF. The CDR3 DNA follows: TGCGCCAGCAGCCCAGCACGCTTGGGAGAAACTGGAAACACCATATATTTT.

The count of this clone is one. This rearrangement joins TRBV5-1 to TRBJ2-5, with D unclear. The CDR3 has 14 residues. Germline CDR1 is SGHRS and CDR2 is YFSETQ. V gave up 0 bases and J gave up 2 bases, with 8 bases separating them. CDR3 sequence: CASSLATTQETQYF. CDR3 nucleotide sequence: TGCGCCAGCAGCTTGGCCACAACACAAGAGACCCAGTACTTC.